The 25 T cell receptor beta chains below come from one sample, sequenced in a study of blood T cell repertoires in COVID-19. Repertoires were generated with immunoSEQ multiplex PCR, while TCRdb's copy carries only in-frame clones and drops some. Among about 400,000 clones, roughly 91% were seen once, and the ten largest hold over 4%. What was sequenced was peripheral blood. The receptors stem from a woman in her thirties with acute or convalescent COVID-19.

The chain employs TRBV9 and TRBJ1-2; 10 bases fit TRBD1. Germline CDR1 and CDR2: SGDLS and YYNGEE. V shed 4 bases, J shed 6 bases, and the junction held 15 bases outside the gene matches. The CDR3 is made up of 17 amino acids. The CDR3 DNA sequence: TGTGCCAGCAGCCCCCTCGGGTGGGGACAGGGGCCTCATGGCTACACCTTC. This translates into CASSPLGWGQGPHGYTF.

The CDR3 coding sequence is TGTGCCAGCAGCCACAGGTTCTCTGGGGCCAACGTCCTGACTTTC. Protein product: CASSHRFSGANVLTF. The rearrangement uses TRBV3-1 (or the pseudogene TRBV3-2) and TRBJ2-6, with unresolved D. CDR3 length: 15 residues. Trimming shortened V by 3 bases and J by 0 bases, and 6 bases separated the two germline ends. Germline V gene sequence: CDR1 LGHDT, CDR2 YNNKEL (reference sequence).

In its sample, this clone was seen a few times. The rearrangement links TRBV12-3 or TRBV12-4 to TRBJ2-2; D gene uncertain. The V end lost 7 bases, the J end lost 3 bases, and 3 bases lay between the germline ends. This CDR3 is 11 amino acids long. This chain's CDR3 is CASTYTGELFF. The CDR3 coding sequence is TGTGCCAGCACGTACACCGGGGAGCTGTTTTTT.

The CDR3 sequence: CASSLEAEALYEQYF. Written as DNA, the CDR3 is TGTGCCAGCAGCTTAGAAGCGGAAGCCTTATACGAGCAGTACTTC. The rearrangement links TRBV11-2 to TRBJ2-7; a possible D gene is TRBD2 (5 bases). Germline V gene data show CDR1 as SGHAT and CDR2 as FQNNGV. The germline V and J ends were trimmed by 0 bases and 4 bases, with 13 bases remaining between them. There are 15 residues in the CDR3.

J is TRBJ1-1 and V is TRBV13, with TRBD1 matching 9 bases. This CDR3 spans 12 amino acids. Trimming removed 7 bases from V and 8 bases from J; junction bases left unmatched: 5. The germline gives CDR1 PRHDT, CDR2 FYEKMQ (reference sequence). For the CDR3, the DNA is TGTGCCAGCATACAGGGGGCGGGAGAAGCTTTCTTT. Its protein product is CASIQGAGEAFF.

The V gene is TRBV18, the J gene TRBJ2-5; D unclear. Per germline, CDR1 KGHSH and CDR2 LQKENI. V lost 1 base to trimming and J lost 2 bases, with 8 bases between them. This CDR3 comprises 14 residues. The CDR3 nucleotides are TGTGCCAGCTCACCACTCGTGTCGCAAGAGACCCAGTACTTC. It yields the protein CASSPLVSQETQYF. Variable domain in full (rest from reference TRBV18 and TRBJ2-5): NAGVMQNPRHLVRRRGQEARLRCSPMKGHSHVYWYRQLPEEGLKFMVYLQKENIIDESGMPKERFSAEFPKEGPSILRIQQVVRGDSAAYFCASSPLVSQETQYFGPGTRLLVL.

The V gene is TRBV9, the J gene TRBJ2-1, with 8 bases aligning to TRBD2. Germline V lookup: CDR1 SGDLS, CDR2 YYNGEE. V shed 3 bases and J 6 bases; nucleotides not matched to a gene: 11. The length of the CDR3 is 16 residues. The CDR3 here is CASSDETGGAGNEQFF. The CDR3 region has the DNA TGTGCCAGCAGCGACGAGACGGGGGGGGCAGGCAATGAGCAGTTCTTC.

The chain recombines TRBV6-1 with TRBJ2-4, with D maybe TRBD1 (6 bases). The germline V gene has CDR1 MNHNS and CDR2 SASEGT. The CDR3 loop spans 18 amino acids. With 2 bases removed from V and 3 bases from J, the gap between germline ends came to 20 bases. The CDR3 protein is CASSEFRAGVDGKNIQYF. In DNA, the CDR3 is TGTGCCAGCAGTGAATTTAGGGCAGGGGTGGATGGCAAAAACATTCAGTACTTC.

J is TRBJ2-2 and V is TRBV7-6, with TRBD1 matching over 8 bases. This CDR3 has 16 residues. CDR1 and CDR2 (germline): SGHVS, FNYEAQ. Trimming cost V 1 base and J 4 bases; bases outside gene matches: 5. The DNA for the CDR3 is TGTGCCAGCAGCTTAGGTGGGACAGGAATCACCGGGGAGCTGTTTTTT. Protein sequence: CASSLGGTGITGELFF.

The V gene is TRBV25-1, the J gene TRBJ2-1; TRBD2 might be the D (6 bases). Germline V gene sequence: CDR1 MGHDK, CDR2 SYGVNS. Trimming took off 6 bases at V and 0 bases at J, with 15 bases between the two ends. This CDR3 is 16 amino acids long. CDR3 protein: CASRTSEGSSYNEQFF. In nucleotides, the CDR3 is TGTGCCAGCAGAACCTCGGAGGGTTCCTCCTACAATGAGCAGTTCTTC.

The CDR3 DNA reads as TGTGCCAGCAGTAGGACGGGGTCAGATACGCAGTATTTT. Translating gives CASSRTGSDTQYF. V is TRBV5-4 and J is TRBJ2-3; D is perhaps TRBD2 (5 bases). Per germline, CDR1 SGHNT and CDR2 YYREEE (reference sequence). The germline V and J ends were trimmed by 5 bases and 4 bases, with 11 bases remaining between them. The CDR3 runs to 13 residues.

The chain recombines TRBV11-2 with TRBJ1-2, with D possibly being TRBD1 (5 bases). V was pared by 2 bases and J by 8 bases, with 9 bases between. The CDR3 extends over 12 amino acids. The V gene's germline CDR1 is SGHAT and CDR2 FQNNGV. The CDR3: CASSLQGKGYTF. CDR3 in DNA: TGTGCCAGCAGCTTACAGGGAAAAGGCTACACCTTC.

In this sample, this clone turned up once. The genes are TRBV19 and TRBJ1-1, with 10 bases identical to TRBD1. Germline-derived CDR1 and CDR2 are LNHDA and SQIVND (reference sequence). There are 16 residues in the CDR3. J gave up 0 bases and V 5 bases, and 6 bases lay outside the gene matches. The CDR3 coding sequence is TGTGCCAGTAGTTTGGACAGGGGGGGAATGAACACTGAAGCTTTCTTT. This codes for CASSLDRGGMNTEAFF.

The chain has TRBV10-3 and TRBJ2-7; TRBD1 might be the D (6 bases). This CDR3 has 13 amino acids. Trimming cost V 6 bases and J 5 bases, with 14 bases left between them. CDR1 is ENHRY and CDR2 is SYGVKD in the germline V gene. CDR3 nucleotide sequence: TGTGCCATCAGCGCTTATGAGGGGGACGAGCAGTACTTC. Its translation: CAISAYEGDEQYF.

The V gene is TRBV11-2, the J gene TRBJ2-3; TRBD2 matches at 8 bases. CDR3 length: 17 residues. Germline loops: CDR1 SGHAT, CDR2 FQNNGV. The V gene end was trimmed by 0 bases and the J gene end by 2 bases; junction bases not matched to a gene: 7. For the CDR3, the DNA is TGTGCCAGCAGCTTAGAGGTAGCGGGGTTACACACAGATACGCAGTATTTT. Its protein is CASSLEVAGLHTDTQYF.

The J gene is TRBJ2-4, the V gene TRBV2, with D uncertain. From germline, CDR1 is SNHLY and CDR2 FYNNEI. The CDR3 is 13 amino acids. Trimming removed 6 bases from V and 8 bases from J, with 14 bases in between. The chain's CDR3 is CASSPSPVDIQYF. In DNA, the CDR3 is TGTGCCAGCAGCCCGTCCCCGGTGGACATTCAGTACTTC.

This chain uses TRBV12-3 or TRBV12-4 with TRBJ2-1; a weak D match, TRBD1 (6 bases). CDR3 length equals 13 residues. Trimming pared 7 bases from V and 5 bases from J, leaving 12 bases between. The CDR3 bases are TGTGCCAGCACGCTCCAGGGGAACAATGAGCAGTTCTTC. Residues: CASTLQGNNEQFF.

The chain uses TRBV2 and TRBJ2-3, with 8 bases fitting TRBD2. Germline V gives CDR1 SNHLY, CDR2 FYNNEI. CDR3 length: 18 amino acids. V lost 2 bases, J lost 3 bases, and 13 bases stayed unmatched. The CDR3 here is CASSEWVGLAGRTDTQYF. In nucleotides, the CDR3 is TGTGCCAGCAGTGAATGGGTCGGGCTAGCGGGTAGGACAGATACGCAGTATTTT.

This clone was counted a few times. The V gene is TRBV5-1, the J gene TRBJ1-5, with unresolved D. The CDR3 runs to 15 residues. The V gene lost 1 base and the J gene lost 6 bases, with 14 bases spanning the gap. Looked up from germline, CDR1 is SGHRS and CDR2 is YFSETQ. CDR3 DNA sequence: TGCGCCAGCAGCTTGTCCGGGGAGGTCGGTCAGCCCCAGCATTTT. This sequence encodes CASSLSGEVGQPQHF.

The V call is TRBV18, the J call TRBJ2-3; 14 bases match TRBD2. Per germline, CDR1 KGHSH and CDR2 LQKENI. CDR3 length: 17 amino acids. V trimming: 5 bases; J trimming: 1 base; junction bases outside the gene matches: 5. The CDR3 loop is CASSSTSGGAGTDTQYF. CDR3 bases: TGTGCCAGCTCATCGACTAGCGGGGGGGCCGGCACAGATACGCAGTATTTT.

The chain carries TRBV21-1 and TRBJ1-4. TRBV21-1 corresponds to a pseudogene. The CDR3 length is 16 residues. Here the CDR3 reads CASTSKRGRGGEKLFF. The CDR3 nucleotides are TGTGCCAGCACCTCCAAAAGGGGGAGGGGTGGGGAAAAACTGTTTTTT.

The V call is TRBV7-9, the J call TRBJ2-7; tentatively, D is TRBD2 (6 bases). The CDR3 contains 14 residues. Germline assignment: CDR1 SEHNR and CDR2 FQNEAQ (reference sequence). The V gene lost 4 bases and the J gene lost 2 bases, with 12 bases spanning the gap. As DNA, the CDR3 is TGTGCCAGCAGCTCGGGACTCACTACCTACGAGCAGTACTTC. It specifies CASSSGLTTYEQYF.

The J gene is TRBJ2-3, the V gene TRBV6-5, with 12 bases fitting TRBD2. The CDR3 is 14 amino acids. J gave up 7 bases and V 6 bases, and 5 bases lay outside the gene matches. Germline V gene lookup returns CDR1 MNHEY and CDR2 SVGAGI. DNA for the CDR3: TGTGCCAGCAGCATAGGACTAGCGGGGCATACGCAGTATTTT. Protein product: CASSIGLAGHTQYF.

The chain carries TRBV6-5 and TRBJ1-1, with D possibly TRBD1 on 5 matching bases. This CDR3 has 15 residues. Looked up from germline, CDR1 is MNHEY and CDR2 is SVGAGI. Between the trimmed V and J ends, which lost 0 bases and 5 bases, there was a span of 13 bases. The CDR3 loop reads CASSYSGQGGTEAFF. In nucleotides, the CDR3 is TGTGCCAGCAGTTACTCGGGGCAGGGCGGAACTGAAGCTTTCTTT.

The CDR3 DNA reads as TGTGCCATCAGTCCTGGCTGGGGGGGGGCCACAGATACGCAGTATTTT. It codes for CAISPGWGGATDTQYF. J is TRBJ2-3 and V is TRBV10-3; D is perhaps TRBD2 (7 bases). Germline-derived CDR1 and CDR2 are ENHRY and SYGVKD. Trimming left V 5 bases short and J 2 bases short, with 17 bases between. The CDR3 is made up of 16 amino acids.